One and the same sample provided the 21 T cell receptor beta chains below, sequenced in a study of blood T cell repertoires in COVID-19. The method was immunoSEQ multiplex PCR; TCRdb's version includes in-frame clones alone and lacks a portion of them. The table records around 140,000 clones, over 70% of them present only once. Sequenced input: PBMCs or T cells enriched from blood (not recorded which). The receptors come from a man aged 45-60 years in a cohort exposed to, infected with or recovered from COVID-19 (not recorded which).

The genes are TRBV7-9 and TRBJ1-4; a possible D gene is TRBD1 (5 bases). With 5 bases removed from V and 2 bases from J, the gap between germline ends came to 15 bases. Germline CDR1 and CDR2: SEHNR and FQNEAQ (reference sequence). The CDR3 has 16 amino acids. CDR3 DNA sequence: TGTGCCAGCAGCCGGGGAGGTGCAGGGACTAATGAAAAACTGTTTTTT. This sequence encodes CASSRGGAGTNEKLFF.

The rearrangement links TRBV6-5 to TRBJ1-2; TRBD1 matches 8 bases. Per germline, CDR1 MNHEY and CDR2 SVGAGI. CDR3 length: 14 residues. The V and J ends lost 6 bases and 4 bases, in that order; junction bases with no gene match: 7. The CDR3 DNA follows: TGTGCCAGCAGAGACCCGGGACAGGCCTATGGCTACACCTTC. The encoded protein is CASRDPGQAYGYTF.

The chain has TRBV10-3 and TRBJ2-7, with D unclear. The germline V gene encodes CDR1 ENHRY and CDR2 SYGVKD. The CDR3 runs to 13 residues. The V end lost 1 base, the J end lost 2 bases, and 6 bases lay between the germline ends. In DNA form, the CDR3 reads TGTGCCATCAGTGAGTTCAGCGCCTACGAGCAGTACTTC. It specifies CAISEFSAYEQYF.

This chain joins TRBV11-2 and TRBJ2-5; 7 nucleotides agree with TRBD2. Losses at the gene ends were 3 bases for V and 5 bases for J; bases not matched to a gene: 6. Looked up from germline, CDR1 is SGHAT and CDR2 is FQNNGV. The CDR3 covers 14 residues. The DNA for the CDR3 is TGTGCCAGCAGCTTCGGGACTATTAGGGAGACCCAGTACTTC. This sequence encodes CASSFGTIRETQYF.

The gene calls are TRBV27 and TRBJ1-6; TRBD1 is a possible D gene (6 bases). The length of the CDR3 is 14 residues. Germline CDR1 MNHEY, CDR2 SMNVEV (reference sequence). Trimming took 6 bases from V and 6 from J, leaving 12 bases between them. CDR3 sequence (DNA): TGTGCCAGCAGCCCCACAGGGCCTAATTCACCCCTCCACTTT. Its protein product is CASSPTGPNSPLHF.

This chain joins TRBV13 and TRBJ2-1; TRBD1 agrees at 7 bases. The V gene end was trimmed by 5 bases and the J gene end by 7 bases; junction bases not matched to a gene: 5. This CDR3 is 13 amino acids long. In germline, CDR1 is PRHDT, CDR2 FYEKMQ (reference sequence). The CDR3 region has the DNA TGTGCCAGCAGCACCTACAGGGGTAATGAGCAGTTCTTC. Translation gives CASSTYRGNEQFF.

The chain uses TRBV6-1 and TRBJ2-7, with D possibly TRBD1 on 6 matching bases. The CDR3 is made up of 17 amino acids. Germline loops: CDR1 MNHNS, CDR2 SASEGT. V lost 6 bases and J lost 3, with 24 bases in between. CDR3: CASRETQVRDTVYEQYF. The CDR3 region has the DNA TGTGCCAGCAGAGAAACCCAGGTCCGGGACACCGTCTACGAGCAGTACTTC.

The table lists this clone with a count of one. The chain is built from TRBV7-9 and TRBJ1-1; possibly TRBD1 for D (6 bases). V was pared by 0 bases and J by 0 bases, with 8 bases between. From germline, CDR1 is SEHNR and CDR2 FQNEAQ (reference sequence). The length of the CDR3 is 15 residues. The CDR3 nucleotides read TGTGCCAGCAGCTTAGCGCAGGGGATGAACACTGAAGCTTTCTTT. It is translated as CASSLAQGMNTEAFF.

The chain employs TRBV6-6 and TRBJ1-2; no firm D call. Germline values: CDR1 MNHNY, CDR2 SVGAGI (reference sequence). The CDR3 is made up of 13 amino acids. The V gene lost 6 bases and the J gene lost 2 bases, with 10 bases spanning the gap. CDR3 sequence reads: CASREQWNYGYTF. CDR3 nucleotide sequence: TGTGCCAGCAGGGAACAGTGGAACTATGGCTACACCTTC.

The rearrangement links TRBV3-1 (or the pseudogene TRBV3-2) to TRBJ1-2, with a tentative D call TRBD1 (6 bases). The germline gives CDR1 LGHDT, CDR2 YNNKEL (reference sequence). V shed 5 bases and J shed 4 bases, with 14 bases lying between them. The CDR3 has 14 residues. The CDR3 region has the DNA TGTGCCAGCAGCTTTGCAGGGGTTGGCTATGGCTACACCTTC. Protein sequence: CASSFAGVGYGYTF.

This chain joins TRBV27 and TRBJ2-7; a weak D match, TRBD1 (7 bases). There are 13 residues in the CDR3. V lost 6 bases and J lost 4, with 13 bases in between. Per the germline V gene, CDR1 is MNHEY and CDR2 is SMNVEV (reference sequence). The DNA of the CDR3 is TGTGCCAGCAGGCAGGGGGGAGGATACGAGCAGTACTTC. It is translated as CASRQGGGYEQYF.

V usage is TRBV7-4 and J usage is TRBJ2-5; maybe TRBD2 (5 bases). Germline V gene lookup returns CDR1 SGHVT and CDR2 SQSDAQ. This CDR3 has 14 residues. V lost 2 bases and J 6 bases, leaving 13 bases between the germline ends. As DNA, the CDR3 is TGTGCCAGCAGCTTATGGGCGGAGGAAAAGACCCAGTACTTC. Residues: CASSLWAEEKTQYF.

The CDR3 sequence is CASRRDYQETQYF. Written as DNA, the CDR3 is TGTGCCAGCAGACGGGACTACCAAGAGACCCAGTACTTC. The chain is built from TRBV2 and TRBJ2-5, with a tentative D call TRBD2 (6 bases). The CDR3 length is 13 residues. Germline CDR1 and CDR2: SNHLY and FYNNEI. V shed 6 bases and J shed 0 bases, with 8 bases lying between them.

This sequence joins TRBV7-9 and TRBJ1-1; 7 bases line up with TRBD1. The CDR3 has 16 residues. J gave up 2 bases and V 4 bases, and 10 bases lay outside the gene matches. The germline V gene has CDR1 SEHNR and CDR2 FQNEAQ (reference sequence). In DNA form, the CDR3 reads TGTGCCAGCAGCTCGAGGGGGCTGAACATAAACACTGAAGCTTTCTTT. The encoded protein is CASSSRGLNINTEAFF.

This chain links TRBV5-4 with TRBJ2-1, with D perhaps TRBD2 (6 bases). Looked up from germline, CDR1 is SGHNT and CDR2 is YYREEE (reference sequence). Trimming removed 3 bases at V and 6 bases at J, with 19 bases between. The CDR3 is 16 residues long. CDR3 sequence (DNA): TGTGCCAGCAGCTCGGGGGACCGTGGTTCGCTCAATGAGCAGTTCTTC. Translated: CASSSGDRGSLNEQFF.

The chain uses TRBV6-6 and TRBJ1-6; 7 bases map to TRBD1. The CDR3 is 17 amino acids. The V gene end was trimmed by 5 bases and the J gene end by 6 bases; junction bases not matched to a gene: 13. CDR1 and CDR2 from the germline V gene are MNHNY and SVGAGI (reference sequence). CDR3 sequence reads: CASSQSPPGTANSPLHF. The CDR3 coding sequence is TGTGCCAGCAGTCAATCTCCACCCGGGACAGCTAATTCACCCCTCCACTTT.

V usage is TRBV7-3 and J usage is TRBJ2-3; 12 positions agree with TRBD2. CDR1 SGHTA and CDR2 FQGTGA come from the germline V gene. The V segment lost 2 bases and the J segment 6 bases; nucleotides outside the gene matches: 3. The CDR3 extends over 15 amino acids. CDR3 amino acids: CASSLRLAGADTQYF. CDR3 sequence (DNA): TGTGCCAGCAGCTTACGACTAGCGGGAGCTGATACGCAGTATTTT.

The rearrangement joins TRBV28 to TRBJ1-1; 8 nucleotides line up with TRBD1. Unmatched junction bases numbered 11, after V lost 3 bases and J lost 11 bases. The germline V gene encodes CDR1 MDHEN and CDR2 SYDVKM. The CDR3 is 14 amino acids. Written as DNA, the CDR3 is TGTGCCAGCAGTTTTGCAGGGGGCCGTCGTGTGGCTTTCTTT. This gives the protein CASSFAGGRRVAFF.

The sample holds a few counts of this clone. This chain uses TRBV5-5 with TRBJ2-3, with 8 bases aligning to TRBD1. The V gene's germline CDR1 is SGHKS and CDR2 YYEKEE (reference sequence). The CDR3 is made up of 16 amino acids. The V segment lost 7 bases and the J segment 8 bases; nucleotides outside the gene matches: 18. The DNA for the CDR3 is TGTGCCAGCTCGCTTCCCCTAGACAGGGGAGGTTCTACGCAGTATTTT. This sequence encodes CASSLPLDRGGSTQYF.

CDR3 sequence reads: CASSIGNSPYNEQFF. CDR3 nucleotide sequence: TGTGCCAGTAGTATAGGGAACAGTCCCTACAATGAGCAGTTCTTC. V and J are TRBV19 and TRBJ2-1; no definite D call. V lost 1 base to trimming and J lost 2 bases, with 9 bases between them. The CDR3 extends over 15 amino acids. The V gene's germline CDR1 is LNHDA and CDR2 SQIVND (reference sequence).

The sample holds a few counts of this clone. CDR3 region: CSASKLANTGELFF. CDR3 in DNA: TGCAGTGCTAGTAAACTTGCGAACACCGGGGAGCTGTTTTTT. The chain couples TRBV20-1 to TRBJ2-2, with D unclear. Trimming removed 3 bases from V and 0 bases from J, with 8 bases in between. Germline V lookup: CDR1 DFQATT, CDR2 SNEGSKA (reference sequence). CDR3 length equals 14 residues.